This entry lists 17 T cell receptor beta chains sequenced from one sample in a study of a mutant IDH1 vaccine in newly diagnosed glioma. The time point denotes: baseline, week 1 (first vaccination visit). The treatment was: pre-vaccination baseline after standard-of-care therapy. Measured with immunoSEQ multiplex PCR; TCRdb has only the in-frame clones, and not every one. The sample includes just under 95,000 clones, under 90% of them seen just once. The material sequenced was PBMCs, taken from a glioma patient treated with radiotherapy, temozolomide or both. Receptor source: a woman aged 45-60 years with glioma.

V is TRBV4-3 and J is TRBJ1-4; perhaps TRBD1 as D (5 bases). The ends were cut back, 2 bases at V and 7 bases at J, with 11 bases in the middle. The germline V gene encodes CDR1 LGHNA and CDR2 YSLEER. The CDR3 loop spans 14 amino acids. The CDR3 region has the DNA TGCGCCAGCAGCCAAATACCGGGGGTTGAAAAACTGTTTTTT. Encoded protein: CASSQIPGVEKLFF.

This CDR3 is CASRLRGGTDTQYF. CDR3 sequence (DNA): TGTGCCAGCAGACTACGGGGCGGCACAGATACGCAGTATTTT. V is TRBV7-2 and J is TRBJ2-3; D may correspond to TRBD1 or TRBD2 (5 bases each). Trimming pared 6 bases from V and 1 base from J, leaving 11 bases between. From germline, CDR1 is SGHTA and CDR2 FQGNSA. This CDR3 comprises 14 residues.

CDR3 DNA sequence: TGTGCCAGCAGCTTGCCATATAGCAATCAGCCCCAGCATTTT. Translation: CASSLPYSNQPQHF. The J gene is TRBJ1-5, the V gene TRBV7-8, with D unclear. CDR3 length: 14 residues. The V and J ends lost 3 bases and 0 bases respectively, with 6 bases between them. Germline-derived CDR1 and CDR2 are SGHVS and FQNEAQ.

This clone was counted between two and nine times. The chain employs TRBV7-2 and TRBJ1-1; D might be TRBD1 (5 bases). CDR1 SGHTA and CDR2 FQGNSA come from the germline V gene. The CDR3 is made up of 11 amino acids. The V gene lost 7 bases and the J gene lost 11 bases, with 14 bases spanning the gap. The DNA of the CDR3 is TGTGCCAGCAACCTGGGGCGAGACGCTTTCTTT. This encodes CASNLGRDAFF.

CDR3 sequence reads: CASSTTGYQRLSTDTQYF. The CDR3 DNA sequence: TGTGCCAGCAGCACGACAGGGTACCAAAGACTAAGCACAGATACGCAGTATTTT. The chain joins TRBV7-9 to TRBJ2-3; 7 bases match TRBD1. The CDR3 has 18 residues. Germline-derived CDR1 and CDR2 are SEHNR and FQNEAQ (reference sequence). V was pared by 5 bases and J by 0 bases, with 14 bases of the junction left unmatched.

The J gene is TRBJ2-1, the V gene TRBV18; 12 nucleotides match TRBD2. This CDR3 has 15 amino acids. Trimming at V came to 3 bases and at J to 5 bases, leaving 2 bases not matched to a gene. Germline V gene sequence: CDR1 KGHSH, CDR2 LQKENI. CDR3 residues: CASSPTSGGNNEQFF. CDR3 DNA sequence: TGTGCCAGCTCACCGACTAGCGGGGGCAACAATGAGCAGTTCTTC.

The chain uses TRBV7-2 and TRBJ1-6; possibly TRBD1 for D (6 bases). CDR3 length: 16 amino acids. V gave up 5 bases and J gave up 0 bases, with 11 bases separating them. Looked up from germline, CDR1 is SGHTA and CDR2 is FQGNSA. The CDR3 sequence: CASSAKQGSYNSPLHF. CDR3 nucleotide sequence: TGTGCCAGCAGCGCTAAACAGGGCTCCTATAATTCACCCCTCCACTTT.

The chain joins TRBV27 to TRBJ1-1; no clear D gene. The V end was cut by 2 bases, the J end by 5 bases, with 15 bases between. Germline values: CDR1 MNHEY, CDR2 SMNVEV (reference sequence). This CDR3 has 15 residues. The CDR3 nucleotides are TGTGCCAGCAGTTTAGTGAAGGGAATTAGGACTGAAGCTTTCTTT. Protein: CASSLVKGIRTEAFF.

This clone was seen only once. The chain uses TRBV5-5 and TRBJ2-4; D ambiguous. There are 13 residues in the CDR3. Germline lookup yields CDR1 SGHKS and CDR2 YYEKEE (reference sequence). Trimming took 1 base from V and 5 from J, leaving 7 bases between them. The CDR3 region has the DNA TGTGCCAGCAGCTTGCTGGCAGAAAACATTCAGTACTTC. Translated, it gives CASSLLAENIQYF.

V usage is TRBV7-9 and J usage is TRBJ2-7, with D unresolved. The germline V gene encodes CDR1 SEHNR and CDR2 FQNEAQ (reference sequence). The CDR3 sequence is 13 residues long. The V end lost 1 base, the J end lost 2 bases, and 6 bases lay between the germline ends. DNA for the CDR3: TGTGCCAGCAGCTTAGTCCAAACCTACGAGCAGTACTTC. Its translation: CASSLVQTYEQYF.

The V call is TRBV10-2, the J call TRBJ1-5; D call uncertain. CDR1 is WSHSY and CDR2 is SAAADI in the germline V gene. Trimming took 6 bases from V and 0 from J, leaving 9 bases between them. CDR3 length equals 14 residues. CDR3 nucleotide sequence: TGCGCCAGCAGGGACGGCTATAGCAATCAGCCCCAGCATTTT. This translates into CASRDGYSNQPQHF.

The chain combines TRBV27 with TRBJ1-1; no clear D gene. There are 12 residues in the CDR3. Looked up from germline, CDR1 is MNHEY and CDR2 is SMNVEV (reference sequence). Trimming left V 6 bases short and J 1 base short, with 6 bases between. CDR3 sequence reads: CASRVGNTEAFF. In nucleotides, the CDR3 is TGTGCCAGCAGGGTAGGGAACACTGAAGCTTTCTTT.

The chain employs TRBV7-2 and TRBJ1-2, with TRBD1 matching 8 bases. The junction had 7 bases not matched to a gene; V was cut back by 2 bases and J by 8 bases. The CDR3 has 14 residues. Germline V gene sequence: CDR1 SGHTA, CDR2 FQGNSA. CDR3 coding DNA: TGTGCCAGCAGCTTAATGGTGACAGGGGAGGGCTACACCTTC. Encoded protein: CASSLMVTGEGYTF.

This rearrangement joins TRBV6-1 to TRBJ1-4, with a possible D match to TRBD1 (5 bases). Trimming removed 6 bases at V and 0 bases at J, with 11 bases between. This CDR3 comprises 15 residues. The germline V gene has CDR1 MNHNS and CDR2 SASEGT. Here the CDR3 reads CASRMGEATNEKLFF. CDR3 nucleotide sequence: TGTGCCAGCAGGATGGGGGAGGCAACTAATGAAAAACTGTTTTTT.

CDR3 residues: CASSEAASGYGYTF. CDR3 coding DNA: TGTGCCAGCAGTGAAGCGGCGTCGGGCTATGGCTACACCTTC. The J gene is TRBJ1-2, the V gene TRBV6-1; D call uncertain. The CDR3 covers 14 residues. Trimming left V 0 bases short and J 4 bases short, with 9 bases between. In germline, CDR1 is MNHNS, CDR2 SASEGT.

The rearrangement joins TRBV6-5 to TRBJ2-1, with TRBD1 matching 10 bases. Germline values: CDR1 MNHEY, CDR2 SVGAGI. The CDR3 contains 13 residues. Trimming removed 4 bases from V and 10 bases from J; junction bases left unmatched: 4. The CDR3 spells CASSSKDRGEQFF. CDR3 in DNA: TGTGCCAGCAGTTCCAAGGACAGGGGGGAGCAGTTCTTC.

The chain uses TRBV11-2 and TRBJ2-7; D unresolved. The V and J ends lost 1 base and 3 bases respectively, with 7 bases between them. The germline CDR1 and CDR2 sequences are SGHAT and FQNNGV. The CDR3 has 13 amino acids. CDR3 DNA: TGTGCCAGCAGCTTAGGAACTGACTACGAGCAGTACTTC. Protein product: CASSLGTDYEQYF.